These 6 T cell receptor beta chains were sequenced from one sample in a study of blood T cells in healthy people across ages. The authors ran a second PCR of about 7 to 11 cycles using a sample-barcoded 5' primer and a J-beta primer mix. Each CDR3 protein gets one entry after TCRdb re-called the 5' RACE reads with MiXCR. The sample lists roughly 680,000 distinct CDR3 sequences, more than 20% occurring once. Sequencing was done on a sample of blood. These receptor sequences come from a man between 65 and 80 years old in good health.

This clonotype came up a few times. This chain joins TRBV4-1 and TRBJ2-1; 13 nucleotides match TRBD2. The V segment lost 0 bases and the J segment 7 bases; nucleotides outside the gene matches: 6. This CDR3 spans 17 amino acids. Germline loops: CDR1 MGHRA, CDR2 YSYEKL. DNA of the CDR3: TGCGCCAGCAGCCAAGATCTGGCGACTAGCGGGAGGAATGAGCAGTTCTTC. Its protein product is CASSQDLATSGRNEQFF.

This chain joins TRBV30 and TRBJ2-1; D unresolved. The V gene lost 1 base and the J gene lost 6 bases, with 10 bases spanning the gap. Germline-derived CDR1 and CDR2 are GTSNPN and SVGIG (reference sequence). The CDR3 totals 13 residues. In DNA form, the CDR3 reads TGTGCCTGGAGTGCCTACCGTGGCAATGAGCAGTTCTTC. Its protein product is CAWSAYRGNEQFF.

This clonotype has a handful of counts. The CDR3 sequence is CASSAGSGANVLTF. The DNA for the CDR3 is TGCGCCAGCAGCGCGGGCTCTGGGGCCAACGTCCTGACTTTC. J is TRBJ2-6 and V is TRBV5-1, with TRBD2 as a possible D gene (5 bases). V was trimmed by 4 bases and J by 0 bases, leaving 5 bases between them. This CDR3 comprises 14 residues. Germline values: CDR1 SGHRS, CDR2 YFSETQ.

The chain recombines TRBV7-2 with TRBJ2-4; D may match TRBD1 or TRBD2 (5 bases each). Germline CDR1 and CDR2: SGHTA and FQGNSA. V dropped 6 bases and J dropped 7 bases, with 10 bases sitting between them. This CDR3 has 12 amino acids. CDR3 DNA sequence: TGTGCCAGCAGATCCGGGACCAACATTCAGTACTTC. It encodes CASRSGTNIQYF.

The V gene is TRBV20-1, the J gene TRBJ2-2; 11 bases map to TRBD2. Losses at the gene ends were 3 bases for V and 5 bases for J; bases not matched to a gene: 2. This CDR3 contains 14 residues. Germline CDR1 DFQATT, CDR2 SNEGSKA (reference sequence). The CDR3: CSARGLAETGELFF. The CDR3 DNA reads as TGCAGTGCTAGGGGACTAGCGGAAACCGGGGAGCTGTTTTTT.

This clonotype has at least ten counts. The genes are TRBV28 and TRBJ1-5; D not certain. The CDR3 has 12 residues. V was shortened by 5 bases and J by 6 bases, with 8 bases between the two germline ends. Germline CDR1 reads MDHEN; CDR2 reads SYDVKM. The CDR3 nucleotides read TGTGCCAGCAGTGCTAAAGGTCAGCCCCAGCATTTT. Its translation is CASSAKGQPQHF.